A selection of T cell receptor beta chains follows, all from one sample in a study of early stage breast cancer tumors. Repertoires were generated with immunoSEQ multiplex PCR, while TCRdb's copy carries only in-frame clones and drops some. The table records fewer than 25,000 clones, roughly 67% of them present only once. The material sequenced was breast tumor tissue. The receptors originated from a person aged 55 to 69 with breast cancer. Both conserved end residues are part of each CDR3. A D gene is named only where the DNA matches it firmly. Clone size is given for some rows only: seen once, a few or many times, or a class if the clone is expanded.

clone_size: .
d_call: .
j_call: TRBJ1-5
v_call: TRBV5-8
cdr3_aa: CASSLQGEVGQPQHF
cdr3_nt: TGTGCCAGCAGCTTACAAGGCGAGGTAGGACAGCCCCAGCATTTT

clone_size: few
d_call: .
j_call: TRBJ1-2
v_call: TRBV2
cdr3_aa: CASSEEVARRHGYTF
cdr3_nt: TGTGCCAGCAGTGAGGAAGTAGCCCGGAGGCATGGCTACACCTTC

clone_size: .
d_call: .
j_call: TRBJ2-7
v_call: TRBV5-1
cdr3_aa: CASSNGEEGYEQYF
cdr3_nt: TGCGCCAGCAGTAACGGGGAAGAAGGCTACGAGCAGTACTTC

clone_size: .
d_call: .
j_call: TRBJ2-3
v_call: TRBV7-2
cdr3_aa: CASSLDNWDTQYF
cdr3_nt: TGTGCCAGCAGCTTAGACAATTGGGATACGCAGTATTTT

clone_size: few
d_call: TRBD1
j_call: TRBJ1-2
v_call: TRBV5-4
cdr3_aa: CASSLGGRGTTGYTF
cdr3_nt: TGTGCCAGCAGCTTGGGGGGCAGGGGGACGACGGGCTACACCTTC

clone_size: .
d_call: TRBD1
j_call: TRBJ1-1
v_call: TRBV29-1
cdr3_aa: CSVGWTGSEAFF
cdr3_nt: TGCAGCGTTGGATGGACAGGGTCTGAAGCTTTCTTT

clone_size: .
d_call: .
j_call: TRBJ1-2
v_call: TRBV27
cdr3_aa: CASSLAGNYGYTF
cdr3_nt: TGTGCCAGCAGTTTGGCGGGAAACTATGGCTACACCTTC

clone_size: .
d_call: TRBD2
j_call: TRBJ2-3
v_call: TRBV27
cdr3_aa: CASQTSGTDTQYF
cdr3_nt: TGTGCCAGTCAGACTAGCGGTACAGATACGCAGTATTTT

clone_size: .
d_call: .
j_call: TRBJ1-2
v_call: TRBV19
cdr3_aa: CASSIDRQANYGYTF
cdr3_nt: TGTGCCAGTAGTATAGATCGACAGGCTAACTATGGCTACACCTTC

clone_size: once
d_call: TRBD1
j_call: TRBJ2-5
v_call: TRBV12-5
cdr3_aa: CASGSGQGWETQYF
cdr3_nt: TGTGCTAGTGGTTCGGGACAGGGTTGGGAGACCCAGTACTTC

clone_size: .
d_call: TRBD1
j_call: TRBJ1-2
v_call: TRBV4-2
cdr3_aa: CASSSGGQGARGGYTF
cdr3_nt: TGTGCCAGCAGCTCAGGGGGACAGGGGGCCCGGGGTGGCTACACCTTC

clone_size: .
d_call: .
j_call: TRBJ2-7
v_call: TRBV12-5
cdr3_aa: CASGRDSTYEQYF
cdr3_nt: TGTGCTAGTGGTAGAGACAGCACCTACGAGCAGTACTTC

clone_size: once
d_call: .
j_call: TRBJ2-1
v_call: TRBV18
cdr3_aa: CASSSQGRGYNEQFF
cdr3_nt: TGTGCCAGCTCATCACAGGGGAGGGGGTACAATGAGCAGTTCTTC

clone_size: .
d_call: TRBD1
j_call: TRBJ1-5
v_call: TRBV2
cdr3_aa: CASSDYRGDLSNQPQHF
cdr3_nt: TGTGCCAGCAGTGATTACAGGGGGGACCTTAGCAATCAGCCCCAGCATTTT

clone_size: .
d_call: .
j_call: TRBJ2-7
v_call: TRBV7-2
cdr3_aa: CASSGGVRASEQYF
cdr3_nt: TGTGCCAGCAGCGGAGGGGTCAGGGCGTCCGAGCAGTACTTC

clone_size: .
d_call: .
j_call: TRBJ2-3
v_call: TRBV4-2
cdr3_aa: CASSSPRVSTDTQYF
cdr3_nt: TGTGCCAGCAGCAGCCCCAGGGTCAGCACAGATACGCAGTATTTT

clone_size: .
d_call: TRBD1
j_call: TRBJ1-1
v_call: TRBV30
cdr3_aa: CAWWTGGTEAFF
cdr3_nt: TGTGCCTGGTGGACAGGGGGCACTGAAGCTTTCTTT

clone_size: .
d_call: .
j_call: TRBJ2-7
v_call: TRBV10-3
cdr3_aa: CAITTLAQPYEQYF
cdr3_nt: TGTGCCATCACAACCCTAGCGCAGCCCTACGAGCAGTACTTC

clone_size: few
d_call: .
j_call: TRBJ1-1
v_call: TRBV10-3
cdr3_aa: CAISDYTEAFF
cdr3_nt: TGTGCCATCAGTGACTACACTGAAGCTTTCTTT

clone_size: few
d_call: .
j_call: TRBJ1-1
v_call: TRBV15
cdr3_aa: CATSRDNRQNTEAFF
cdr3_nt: TGTGCCACCAGCAGAGATAACAGACAGAACACTGAAGCTTTCTTT

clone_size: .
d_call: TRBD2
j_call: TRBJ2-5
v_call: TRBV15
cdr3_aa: CATSTKVRGTSGRVETQYF
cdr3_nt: TGTGCCACCAGCACAAAAGTTAGGGGGACTAGCGGGAGGGTGGAGACCCAGTACTTC

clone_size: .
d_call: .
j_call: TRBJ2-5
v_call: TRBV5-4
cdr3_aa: CASSLGGAEETQYF
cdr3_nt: TGTGCCAGCAGCTTGGGCGGTGCAGAGGAGACCCAGTACTTC

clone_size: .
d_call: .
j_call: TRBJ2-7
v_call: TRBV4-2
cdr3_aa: CASSFGQNGIEQYF
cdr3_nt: TGTGCCAGCAGCTTCGGACAGAACGGAATCGAGCAGTACTTC

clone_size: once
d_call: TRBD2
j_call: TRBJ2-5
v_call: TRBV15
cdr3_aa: CATSRDGRTSQETQYF
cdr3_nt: TGTGCCACCAGCAGAGATGGGAGGACTAGCCAGGAGACCCAGTACTTC

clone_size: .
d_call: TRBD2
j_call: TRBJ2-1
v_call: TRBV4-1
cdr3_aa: CASSRGTSGTSYNEQFF
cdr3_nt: TGCGCCAGCAGCCGTGGGACTAGCGGTACTTCCTACAATGAGCAGTTCTTC

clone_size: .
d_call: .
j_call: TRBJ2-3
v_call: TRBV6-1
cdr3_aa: CASRTGSDTQYF
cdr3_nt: TGTGCCAGCAGGACAGGATCCGATACGCAGTATTTT

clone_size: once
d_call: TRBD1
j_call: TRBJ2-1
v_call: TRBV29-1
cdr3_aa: CSVPGPDRAYNEQFF
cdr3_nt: TGCAGCGTCCCCGGTCCGGACAGGGCCTACAATGAGCAGTTCTTC

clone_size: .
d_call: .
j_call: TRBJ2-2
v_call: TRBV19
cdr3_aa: CASSTLARTGELFF
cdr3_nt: TGTGCCAGTAGTACCCTAGCTCGGACCGGGGAGCTGTTTTTT

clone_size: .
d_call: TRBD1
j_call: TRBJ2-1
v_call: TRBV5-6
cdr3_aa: CASSLGGQGAYNEQFF
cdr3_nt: TGTGCCAGCAGCTTGGGAGGCCAGGGGGCGTACAATGAGCAGTTCTTC

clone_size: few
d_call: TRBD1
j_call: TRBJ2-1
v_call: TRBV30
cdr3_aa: CAWTIHDRGKFF
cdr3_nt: TGTGCCTGGACCATCCACGACAGGGGGAAGTTCTTC

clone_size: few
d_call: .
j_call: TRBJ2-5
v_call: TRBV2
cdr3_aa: CASLVDSGGLETQYF
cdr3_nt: TGTGCCAGCTTAGTAGACTCAGGAGGGCTGGAGACCCAGTACTTC

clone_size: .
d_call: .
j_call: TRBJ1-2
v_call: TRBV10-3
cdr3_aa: CAIRPGLEDGYTF
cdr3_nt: TGTGCCATCAGGCCAGGACTTGAAGATGGCTACACCTTC

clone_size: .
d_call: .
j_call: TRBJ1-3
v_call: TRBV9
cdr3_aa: CASSVGSVSGNTIYF
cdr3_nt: TGTGCCAGCAGCGTTGGGAGCGTCTCTGGAAACACCATATATTTT

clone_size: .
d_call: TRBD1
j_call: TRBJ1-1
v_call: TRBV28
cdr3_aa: CATRPPSQGKAFF
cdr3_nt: TGTGCCACCCGGCCACCCTCACAGGGGAAAGCTTTCTTT

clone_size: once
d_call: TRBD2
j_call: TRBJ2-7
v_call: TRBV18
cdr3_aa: CASSPETSVYEQYF
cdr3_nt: TGTGCCAGCTCACCCGAGACTAGCGTCTACGAGCAGTACTTC

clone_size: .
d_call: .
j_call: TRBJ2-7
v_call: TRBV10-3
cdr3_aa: CAIRGSREGEQYF
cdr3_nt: TGTGCCATCAGAGGGTCCCGAGAGGGCGAGCAGTACTTC

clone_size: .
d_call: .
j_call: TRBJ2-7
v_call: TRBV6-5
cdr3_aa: CASSYLRGSSYEQYF
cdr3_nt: TGTGCCAGCAGTTACCTTCGGGGGAGCTCCTACGAGCAGTACTTC

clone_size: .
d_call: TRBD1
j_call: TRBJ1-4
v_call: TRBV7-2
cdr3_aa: CASSPRQGEGKLFF
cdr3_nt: TGTGCCAGCAGCCCTCGACAGGGGGAGGGAAAACTGTTTTTT

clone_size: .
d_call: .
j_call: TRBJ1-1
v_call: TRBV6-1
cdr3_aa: CASWRVMNTEAFF
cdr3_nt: TGTGCCAGCTGGAGGGTAATGAACACTGAAGCTTTCTTT

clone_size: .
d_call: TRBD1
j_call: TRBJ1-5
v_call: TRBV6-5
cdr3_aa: CASSARQGWNQPQHF
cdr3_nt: TGTGCCAGCAGTGCGCGACAGGGGTGGAATCAGCCCCAGCATTTT

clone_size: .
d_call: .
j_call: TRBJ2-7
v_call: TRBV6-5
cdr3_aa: CASPRDISSYEQYF
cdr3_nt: TGTGCCAGTCCTAGGGACATCAGCTCCTACGAGCAGTACTTC

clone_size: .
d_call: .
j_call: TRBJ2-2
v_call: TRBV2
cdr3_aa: CASNRWEGLSTGELFF
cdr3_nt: TGTGCCAGCAATCGGTGGGAAGGACTGTCGACCGGGGAGCTGTTTTTT

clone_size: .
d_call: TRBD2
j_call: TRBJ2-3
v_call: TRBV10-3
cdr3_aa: CAISVSGNTDTQYF
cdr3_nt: TGTGCCATCAGTGTTAGCGGGAACACAGATACGCAGTATTTT

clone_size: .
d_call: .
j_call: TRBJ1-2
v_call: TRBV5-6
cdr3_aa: CASSLGQEYGYTF
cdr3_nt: TGTGCCAGCAGCTTGGGACAGGAGTATGGCTACACCTTC

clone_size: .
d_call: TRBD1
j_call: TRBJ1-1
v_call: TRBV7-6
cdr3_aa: CASSQQDRVSGVAFF
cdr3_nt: TGTGCCAGCAGCCAACAGGACAGGGTTTCAGGGGTCGCTTTCTTT

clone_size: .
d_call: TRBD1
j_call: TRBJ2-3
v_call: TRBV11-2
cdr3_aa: CASSPRTGGTTDTQYF
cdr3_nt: TGTGCCAGCAGCCCCCGGACAGGGGGCACAACAGATACGCAGTATTTT

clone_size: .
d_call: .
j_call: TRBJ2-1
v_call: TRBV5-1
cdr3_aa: CASSLPGFLDEQFF
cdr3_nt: TGCGCCAGCAGCTTGCCAGGGTTTTTGGATGAGCAGTTCTTC

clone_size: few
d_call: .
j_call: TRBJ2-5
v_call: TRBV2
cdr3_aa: CASGEIRETQYF
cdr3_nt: TGTGCCAGCGGGGAGATAAGAGAGACCCAGTACTTC

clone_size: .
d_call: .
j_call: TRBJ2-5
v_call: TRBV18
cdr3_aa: CASSPQRQVTQETQYF
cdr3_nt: TGTGCCAGCTCACCCCAAAGACAGGTGACACAAGAGACCCAGTACTTC

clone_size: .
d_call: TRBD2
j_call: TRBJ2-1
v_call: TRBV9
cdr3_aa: CASSVGSLAAYNEQFF
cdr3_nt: TGTGCCAGCAGCGTAGGATCCCTAGCGGCATACAATGAGCAGTTCTTC

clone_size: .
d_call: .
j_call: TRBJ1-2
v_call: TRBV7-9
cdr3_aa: CASSLTGDYGYTF
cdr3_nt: TGTGCCAGCAGCTTAACGGGGGACTATGGCTACACCTTC

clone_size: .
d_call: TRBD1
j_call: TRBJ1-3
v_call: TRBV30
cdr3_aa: CAWSMTGALGNTIYF
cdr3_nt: TGTGCCTGGAGCATGACAGGGGCTCTTGGAAACACCATATATTTT